The 11 T cell receptor beta chains below come from one sample, sequenced in a study of identical twins. TCRdb used MiXCR to reprocess the 5' RACE reads, holding one entry per CDR3 protein. The repertoire consists of under 300,000 distinct CDR3 sequences, with around 6.5% occurring once and the leading ten covering approximately 15%. The same data also contributed to another study, on T cells expressing NK-cell markers.

What was sequenced was CD8+ T cells sorted from blood. The receptors originated from a young woman in good health.

This clonotype was recorded at least ten times. The chain is built from TRBV12-3 or TRBV12-4 and TRBJ2-4; D perhaps matches TRBD1 (6 bases). The CDR3 is 16 residues long. The V end lost 3 bases, the J end lost 0 bases, and 12 bases lay between the germline ends. Here the CDR3 reads CASSFKGDLAKNIQYF. In nucleotides, the CDR3 is TGTGCCAGCAGTTTCAAGGGGGACCTAGCCAAAAACATTCAGTACTTC.

This clonotype was observed many times. The chain recombines TRBV29-1 with TRBJ2-1, with 8 positions matching TRBD2. Per germline, CDR1 SQVTM and CDR2 ANQGSEA. Trimming took 4 bases from V and 6 from J; bases not matched to a gene: 8. This CDR3 region has 14 residues. DNA for the CDR3: TGCAGCGTTGGTGGGGCGGGAGGAGGCAATGAGCAGTTCTTC. Protein product: CSVGGAGGGNEQFF.

The V gene is TRBV7-9, the J gene TRBJ2-7; D is undetermined. Germline V lookup: CDR1 SEHNR, CDR2 FQNEAQ (reference sequence). V lost 6 bases, J lost 4 bases, and 13 bases lay in between. There are 13 residues in the CDR3. The DNA of the CDR3 is TGTGCCAGCAGGACACAAGGAGATTACGAGCAGTACTTC. As protein: CASRTQGDYEQYF.

Turning to this clonotype: The junction and the germline gene differ at one end; a read error may be behind it. The chain joins TRBV7-2 to TRBJ2-7, with D possibly being TRBD2 (6 bases). Germline values: CDR1 SGHTA, CDR2 FQGNSA. The CDR3 runs to 14 residues. CDR3 DNA: TGTGCCAGCAGCTTGGGTCTAGCGATCAACGAGCAGTGCTTC. Translation gives CASSLGLAINEQCF.

The chain combines TRBV4-1 with TRBJ1-1, with 12 bases matching TRBD1. In germline, CDR1 is MGHRA, CDR2 YSYEKL. Unmatched junction bases numbered 6, after V lost 3 bases and J lost 7 bases. The CDR3 is 15 residues long. The CDR3 coding sequence is TGCGCCAGCAGCCAGTGGGACAGGGGGCAGGATGAAGCTTTCTTT. Its protein product is CASSQWDRGQDEAFF.

This clonotype was seen at least ten times. This chain connects TRBV29-1 to TRBJ2-1, with 10 positions matching TRBD2. V lost 7 bases and J lost 0; bases outside the gene matches: 3. The CDR3 extends over 14 amino acids. CDR1 and CDR2 from the germline V gene are SQVTM and ANQGSEA. This CDR3 is CSAPSGSSYNEQFF. DNA of the CDR3: TGCAGCGCCCCTAGCGGGAGCTCCTACAATGAGCAGTTCTTC.

The rearrangement links TRBV5-1 to TRBJ2-7, with 14 nucleotides matching TRBD2. This CDR3 is built from 19 residues. Germline V gene lookup returns CDR1 SGHRS and CDR2 YFSETQ. V lost 4 bases to trimming and J lost 0 bases; unmatched junction nucleotides: 12. CDR3 sequence (DNA): TGCGCCAGCAGCCCGGGACTAGCGGGAGTGGCTAAGGGCTCCTACGAGCAGTACTTC. It encodes CASSPGLAGVAKGSYEQYF.

This clonotype was counted ten times or more. V is TRBV2 and J is TRBJ2-3; D gene uncertain. The CDR3 length is 11 residues. Germline V lookup: CDR1 SNHLY, CDR2 FYNNEI. V was trimmed by 6 bases and J by 0 bases, leaving 1 base between them. CDR3: CASRSTDTQYF. CDR3 nucleotides: TGTGCCAGCAGAAGCACAGATACGCAGTATTTT. The whole variable domain, remainder taken from reference TRBV2 and TRBJ2-3, is EPEVTQTPSHQVTQMGQEVILRCVPISNHLYFYWYRQILGQKVEFLVSFYNNEISEKSEIFDDQFSVERPDGSNFTLKIRSTKLEDSAMYFCASRSTDTQYFGPGTRLTVL.

This chain joins TRBV20-1 and TRBJ2-3, with D possibly being TRBD2 (6 bases). Between the trimmed V and J ends, which lost 0 bases and 4 bases, there was a span of 14 bases. Germline CDR1 is DFQATT and CDR2 is SNEGSKA (reference sequence). The CDR3 covers 15 residues. The CDR3 loop is CSARDRLDFPDTQYF. The DNA for the CDR3 is TGCAGTGCTAGAGATCGACTAGATTTCCCAGATACGCAGTATTTT.

This clonotype was counted only a few times. The chain uses TRBV6-2 or TRBV6-3 and TRBJ1-2; D unresolved. With 2 bases removed from V and 5 bases from J, the gap between germline ends came to 6 bases. Germline V CDR1 and CDR2: MNHEY, SVGEGT. This CDR3 region has 12 residues. CDR3 in DNA: TGTGCCAGCAGTTACGTGGGGTATGGCTACACCTTC. The encoded protein is CASSYVGYGYTF.

This clonotype showed up many times. The V call is TRBV21-1, the J call TRBJ2-1; the table assigns TRBD2, which was not confirmed against the DNA. TRBV21-1 is labeled a pseudogene. This CDR3 has 18 amino acids. The CDR3 sequence: CASTNSKGGRVDGNEQFF. CDR3 sequence (DNA): TGTGCCAGCACCAACTCCAAAGGTGGGAGGGTCGACGGGAATGAGCAGTTCTTC.